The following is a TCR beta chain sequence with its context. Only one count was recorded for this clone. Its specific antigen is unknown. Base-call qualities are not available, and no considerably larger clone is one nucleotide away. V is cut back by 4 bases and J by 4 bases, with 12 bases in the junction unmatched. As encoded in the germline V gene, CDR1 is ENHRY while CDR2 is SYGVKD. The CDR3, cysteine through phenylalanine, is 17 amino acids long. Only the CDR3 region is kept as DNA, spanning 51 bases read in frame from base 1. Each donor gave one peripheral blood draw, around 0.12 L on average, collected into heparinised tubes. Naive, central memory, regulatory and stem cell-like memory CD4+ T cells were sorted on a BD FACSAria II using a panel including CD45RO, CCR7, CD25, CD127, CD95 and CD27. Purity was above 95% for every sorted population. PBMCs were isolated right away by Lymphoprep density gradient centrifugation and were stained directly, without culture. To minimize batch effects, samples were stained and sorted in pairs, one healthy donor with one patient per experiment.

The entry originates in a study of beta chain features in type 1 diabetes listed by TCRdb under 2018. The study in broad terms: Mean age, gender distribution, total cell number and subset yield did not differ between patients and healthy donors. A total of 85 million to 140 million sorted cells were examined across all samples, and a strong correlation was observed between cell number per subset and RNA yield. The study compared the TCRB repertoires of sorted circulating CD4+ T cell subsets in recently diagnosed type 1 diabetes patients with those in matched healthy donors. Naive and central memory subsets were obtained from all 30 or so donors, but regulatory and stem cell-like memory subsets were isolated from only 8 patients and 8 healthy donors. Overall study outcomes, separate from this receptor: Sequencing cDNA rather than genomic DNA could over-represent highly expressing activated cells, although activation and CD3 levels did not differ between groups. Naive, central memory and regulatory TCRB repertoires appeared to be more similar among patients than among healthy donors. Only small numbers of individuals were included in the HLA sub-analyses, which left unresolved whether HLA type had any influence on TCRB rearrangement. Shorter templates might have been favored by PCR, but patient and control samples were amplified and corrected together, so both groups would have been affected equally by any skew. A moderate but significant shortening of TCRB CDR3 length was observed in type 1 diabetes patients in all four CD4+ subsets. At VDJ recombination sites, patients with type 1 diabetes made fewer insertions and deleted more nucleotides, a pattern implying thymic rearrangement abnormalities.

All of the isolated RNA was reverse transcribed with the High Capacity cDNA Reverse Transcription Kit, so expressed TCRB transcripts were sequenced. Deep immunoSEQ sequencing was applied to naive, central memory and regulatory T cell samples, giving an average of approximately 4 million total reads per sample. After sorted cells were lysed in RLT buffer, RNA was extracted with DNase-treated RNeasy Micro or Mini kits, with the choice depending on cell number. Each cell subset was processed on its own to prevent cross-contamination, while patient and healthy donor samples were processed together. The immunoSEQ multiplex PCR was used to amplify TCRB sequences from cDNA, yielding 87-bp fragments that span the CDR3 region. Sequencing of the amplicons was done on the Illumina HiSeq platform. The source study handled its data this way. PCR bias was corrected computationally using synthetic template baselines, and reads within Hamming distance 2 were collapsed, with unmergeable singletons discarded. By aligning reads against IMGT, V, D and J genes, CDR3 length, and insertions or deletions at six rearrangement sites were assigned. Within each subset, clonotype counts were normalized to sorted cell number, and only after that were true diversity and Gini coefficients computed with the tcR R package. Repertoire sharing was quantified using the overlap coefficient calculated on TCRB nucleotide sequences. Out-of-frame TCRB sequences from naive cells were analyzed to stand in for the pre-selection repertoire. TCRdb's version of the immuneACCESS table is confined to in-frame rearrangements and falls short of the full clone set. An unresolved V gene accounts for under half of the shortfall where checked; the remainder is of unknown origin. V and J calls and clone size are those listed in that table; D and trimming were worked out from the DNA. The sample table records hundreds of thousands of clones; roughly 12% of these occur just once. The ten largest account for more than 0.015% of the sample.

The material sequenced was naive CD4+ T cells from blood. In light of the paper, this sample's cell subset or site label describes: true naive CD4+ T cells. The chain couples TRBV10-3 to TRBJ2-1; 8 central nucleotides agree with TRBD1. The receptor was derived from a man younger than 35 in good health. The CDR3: CAISAKGPGQAYNEQFF. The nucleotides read TGTGCCATCAGTGCGAAAGGACCGGGACAGGCATACAATGAGCAGTTCTTC.